These 22 T cell receptor beta chains share one sample of origin, sequenced in a study of monozygotic twins with inflammatory bowel disease. TCRdb reprocessed the 5' RACE reads and keeps a single row for each CDR3 protein, giving no DNA. This table holds hundreds of thousands of distinct CDR3 sequences. Sequencing was carried out using blood. These receptors were taken from a human donor with ulcerative colitis or Crohn's disease, or a healthy co-twin of an affected twin (not recorded which).

The genes are TRBV15 and TRBJ2-5. The CDR3 is 12 amino acids. Germline lookup yields CDR1 LNHNV and CDR2 YYDKDF (reference sequence). CDR3 loop: CATSRDDKTQYF.

The chain links TRBV20-1 to TRBJ2-5. CDR1 and CDR2 (germline): DFQATT, SNEGSKA (reference sequence). This CDR3 is built from 11 residues. CDR3 loop: CSAKGGETQYF.

The chain joins TRBV5-1 to TRBJ2-1. Per germline, CDR1 SGHRS and CDR2 YFSETQ. The CDR3 runs 14 residues. The CDR3 loop reads CASSLVSSNNEQFF.

V gene TRBV2 combines with J gene TRBJ2-3; TCRdb lists TRBD2, though no DNA is available to test this call. The CDR3 extends over 15 amino acids. CDR1 is SNHLY and CDR2 is FYNNEI in the germline V gene. CDR3 in amino acids: CASMRTSGMSDTQYF.

The J gene is TRBJ2-4, the V gene TRBV7-9; TCRdb reports TRBD1, a call that lacks DNA to check it against. The CDR3 is made up of 14 amino acids. Germline V CDR1 and CDR2: SEHNR, FQNEAQ (reference sequence). The CDR3 loop is CASSPTGGKNIQYF. Full variable domain (missing parts from reference TRBV7-9 and TRBJ2-4): DTGVSQNPRHKITKRGQNVTFRCDPISEHNRLYWYRQTLGQGPEFLTYFQNEAQLEKSRLLSDRFSAERPKGSFSTLEIQRTEQGDSAMYLCASSPTGGKNIQYFGAGTRLSVL.

V is TRBV12-3 or TRBV12-4 and J is TRBJ1-1; lacking DNA, the TRBD1 call made by TCRdb goes unchecked. This CDR3 is built from 14 residues. The CDR3 sequence is CASSLEGGLGEAFF.

This sequence joins TRBV12-3 or TRBV12-4 and TRBJ2-2; TCRdb outputs TRBD1, but without DNA this stays unchecked. This CDR3 is 15 amino acids long. The CDR3 region is CASSLVGPGTGELFF.

The rearrangement links TRBV4-1 to TRBJ2-7; TCRdb lists TRBD1, though no DNA is available to test this call. Germline CDR1 and CDR2: MGHRA and YSYEKL. This CDR3 region has 15 residues. The CDR3 here is CASSHRGQGTYEQYF.

V and J are TRBV7-9 and TRBJ1-2; TCRdb proposes TRBD1, but this gene call is untestable without DNA. In germline, CDR1 is SEHNR, CDR2 FQNEAQ (reference sequence). The CDR3 consists of 12 residues. The CDR3 loop reads CASSEGHLLSTF.

The CDR3 here is CASSSQGAIGELFF. The chain links TRBV7-3 to TRBJ2-2; TCRdb designates TRBD1, a call that cannot be tested without DNA. Germline loops: CDR1 SGHTA, CDR2 FQGTGA. The CDR3 has 14 residues. The complete variable domain, with remaining parts taken from reference TRBV7-3 and TRBJ2-2, reads GAGVSQTPSNKVTEKGKYVELRCDPISGHTALYWYRQSLGQGPEFLIYFQGTGAADDSGLPNDRFFAVRPEGSVSTLKIQRTERGDSAVYLCASSSQGAIGELFFGEGSRLTVL.

V usage is TRBV5-1 and J usage is TRBJ1-1; TCRdb reports TRBD1, a call that lacks DNA to check it against. The CDR3 sequence is 13 residues long. CDR1 and CDR2 (germline): SGHRS, YFSETQ. CDR3 sequence reads: CASWGQQNTEAFF.

V gene TRBV20-1 combines with J gene TRBJ2-1; TCRdb designates TRBD2, a call that cannot be tested without DNA. This CDR3 has 13 residues. Per germline, CDR1 DFQATT and CDR2 SNEGSKA (reference sequence). CDR3 sequence: CSTLGLAGGEQFF.

The genes are TRBV12-3 or TRBV12-4 and TRBJ1-2; TCRdb selects TRBD1, and the lack of DNA leaves this call unchecked. The CDR3 length is 14 residues. The CDR3 region is CASSLGGAGEGYTF.

The CDR3 loop reads CASSWTADNEQFF. This chain connects TRBV12-3 or TRBV12-4 to TRBJ2-1; TCRdb calls TRBD2, which cannot be checked without DNA. The CDR3 has 13 residues.

The J gene is TRBJ2-7, the V gene TRBV4-1; TCRdb's D gene call, TRBD1, goes unchecked for lack of DNA. The CDR3 contains 17 residues. Per germline, CDR1 MGHRA and CDR2 YSYEKL. CDR3: CASSRDIATQGTYEQYF.

The V gene is TRBV14, the J gene TRBJ2-5; TCRdb returns TRBD1, unconfirmable since there is no DNA. The CDR3 runs 15 residues. CDR1 is SGHDN and CDR2 is FVKESK in the germline V gene. The CDR3: CASSDSSPQEETQYF.

The rearrangement links TRBV3-1 to TRBJ1-1. The CDR3 has 15 amino acids. Germline CDR1 and CDR2: LGHDT and YNNKEL (reference sequence). CDR3 in amino acids: CASRSVANMNTEAFF.

CDR3 region: CASSDGGLSGANVLTF. The chain employs TRBV2 and TRBJ2-6; TCRdb calls TRBD1, which cannot be checked without DNA. The CDR3 loop spans 16 amino acids. The germline V gene has CDR1 SNHLY and CDR2 FYNNEI.

The chain couples TRBV6-1 to TRBJ1-1. Germline CDR1 is MNHNS and CDR2 is SASEGT. This CDR3 contains 15 residues. CDR3 sequence: CASRGGIMLNTEAFF.

The V call is TRBV12-3 or TRBV12-4, the J call TRBJ1-6; as DNA is missing, the TRBD1 call by TCRdb cannot be tested. The CDR3 is made up of 14 amino acids. The CDR3 loop reads CASRAGTDNSPLHF.

The genes are TRBV20-1 and TRBJ2-3; TCRdb reports TRBD2, a call that lacks DNA to check it against. CDR1 and CDR2 from the germline V gene are DFQATT and SNEGSKA (reference sequence). This CDR3 comprises 11 residues. CDR3: CSAPDSLSQYF.

The genes are TRBV11-2 and TRBJ2-1; the D call from TCRdb, TRBD2, cannot be confirmed without DNA. Germline loops: CDR1 SGHAT, CDR2 FQNNGV. The CDR3 sequence is 16 residues long. CDR3 region: CASSSRLAGVGNEQFF. Looking up the rest from reference TRBV11-2 and TRBJ2-1 gives the full variable domain: EAGVAQSPRYKIIEKRQSVAFWCNPISGHATLYWYQQILGQGPKLLIQFQNNGVVDDSQLPKDRFSAERLKGVDSTLKIQPAKLEDSAVYLCASSSRLAGVGNEQFFGPGTRLTVL.